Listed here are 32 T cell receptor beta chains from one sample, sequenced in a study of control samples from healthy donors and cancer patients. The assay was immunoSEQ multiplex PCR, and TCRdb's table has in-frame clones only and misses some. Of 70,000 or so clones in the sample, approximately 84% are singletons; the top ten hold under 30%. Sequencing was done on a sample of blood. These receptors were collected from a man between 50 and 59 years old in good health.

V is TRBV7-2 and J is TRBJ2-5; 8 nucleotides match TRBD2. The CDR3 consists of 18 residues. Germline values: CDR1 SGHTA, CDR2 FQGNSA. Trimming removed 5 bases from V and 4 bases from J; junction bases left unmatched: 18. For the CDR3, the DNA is TGTGCCAGCAGCACTAAAGTAGGGCGGGAGGCCTTTAGAGAGACCCAGTACTTC. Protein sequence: CASSTKVGREAFRETQYF.

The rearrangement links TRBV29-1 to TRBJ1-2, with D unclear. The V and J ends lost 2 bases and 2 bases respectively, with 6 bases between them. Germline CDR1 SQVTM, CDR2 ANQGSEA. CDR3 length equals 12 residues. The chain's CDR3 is CSVERSNYGYTF. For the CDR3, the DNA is TGCAGCGTTGAAAGGTCCAACTATGGCTACACCTTC.

The DNA of the CDR3 is TGTGCCAGCAGTTTCCGCGCGGGTTACGGGGGAGCTTTCTTT. Its translation: CASSFRAGYGGAFF. This chain uses TRBV27 with TRBJ1-1, with D possibly TRBD1 on 5 matching bases. The CDR3 has 14 amino acids. CDR1 MNHEY and CDR2 SMNVEV come from the germline V gene (reference sequence). V was shortened by 3 bases and J by 10 bases, with 18 bases between the two germline ends.

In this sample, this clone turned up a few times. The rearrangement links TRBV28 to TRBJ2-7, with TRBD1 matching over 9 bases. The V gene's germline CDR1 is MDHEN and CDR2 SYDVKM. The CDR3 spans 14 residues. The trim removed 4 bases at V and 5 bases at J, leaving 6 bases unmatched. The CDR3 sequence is CASSWVQGANEQYF. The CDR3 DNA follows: TGTGCCAGCAGTTGGGTACAGGGGGCAAACGAGCAGTACTTC.

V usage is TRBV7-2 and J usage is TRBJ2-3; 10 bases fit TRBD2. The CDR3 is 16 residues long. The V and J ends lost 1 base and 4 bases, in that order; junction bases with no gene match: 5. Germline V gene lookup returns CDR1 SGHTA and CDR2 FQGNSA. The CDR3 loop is CASSLEIAGGADTQYF. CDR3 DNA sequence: TGTGCCAGCAGCTTAGAAATAGCGGGAGGTGCAGATACGCAGTATTTT.

The CDR3 DNA reads TGTGCTAGTGAAGGGGACAGCGCTGGGGCCAACGTCCTGACTTTC. Translating it yields CASEGDSAGANVLTF. The J gene is TRBJ2-6, the V gene TRBV12-5, with 7 bases lining up with TRBD1. This CDR3 has 15 residues. Germline CDR1 LGHNT, CDR2 FRNRAP. V was pared by 7 bases and J by 2 bases, with 5 bases of the junction left unmatched.

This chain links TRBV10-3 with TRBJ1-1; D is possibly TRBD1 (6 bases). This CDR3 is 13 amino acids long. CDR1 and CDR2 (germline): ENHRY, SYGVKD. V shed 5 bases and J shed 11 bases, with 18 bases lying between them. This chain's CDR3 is CAISSQTGHWAFF. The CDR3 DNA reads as TGTGCCATCAGTTCCCAGACAGGACACTGGGCTTTCTTT.

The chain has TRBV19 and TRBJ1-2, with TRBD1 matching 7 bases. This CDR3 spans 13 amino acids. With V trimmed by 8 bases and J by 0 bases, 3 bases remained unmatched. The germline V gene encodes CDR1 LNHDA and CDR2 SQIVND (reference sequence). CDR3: CASSGQPNYGYTF. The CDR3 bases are TGTGCCAGTTCGGGACAGCCTAACTATGGCTACACCTTC.

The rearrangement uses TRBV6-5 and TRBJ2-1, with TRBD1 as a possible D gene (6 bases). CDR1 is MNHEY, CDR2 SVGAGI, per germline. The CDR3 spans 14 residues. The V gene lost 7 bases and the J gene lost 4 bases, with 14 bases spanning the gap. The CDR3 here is CASKEQGQYNEQFF. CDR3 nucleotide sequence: TGTGCCAGCAAGGAACAGGGACAATACAATGAGCAGTTCTTC.

The CDR3 reads CASTLGGAGANVLTF. The CDR3 nucleotides read TGTGCCAGCACCCTGGGGGGGGCTGGGGCCAACGTCCTGACTTTC. The chain recombines TRBV5-4 with TRBJ2-6; 7 bases fit TRBD2. CDR3 size: 15 residues. Germline loops: CDR1 SGHNT, CDR2 YYREEE (reference sequence). The V and J ends lost 6 bases and 2 bases, in that order; junction bases with no gene match: 5.

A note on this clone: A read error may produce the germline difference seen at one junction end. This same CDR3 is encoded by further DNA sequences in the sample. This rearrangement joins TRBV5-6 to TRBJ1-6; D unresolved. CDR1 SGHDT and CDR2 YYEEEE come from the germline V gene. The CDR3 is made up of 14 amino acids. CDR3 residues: CASSLKGSYSPLHF. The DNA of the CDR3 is TGTGCCAGCAGCTTGAAAGGCTCGTATTCACCCCTCCATTTT.

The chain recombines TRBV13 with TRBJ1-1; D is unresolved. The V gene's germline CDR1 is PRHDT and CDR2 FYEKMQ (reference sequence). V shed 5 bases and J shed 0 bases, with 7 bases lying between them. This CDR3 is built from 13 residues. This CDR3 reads CASSTNMNTEAFF. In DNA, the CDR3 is TGTGCCAGCAGCACTAACATGAACACTGAAGCTTTCTTT. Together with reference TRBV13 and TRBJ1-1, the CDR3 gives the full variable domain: AAGVIQSPRHLIKEKRETATLKCYPIPRHDTVYWYQQGPGQDPQFLISFYEKMQSDKGSIPDRFSAQQFSDYHSELNMSSLELGDSALYFCASSTNMNTEAFFGQGTRLTVV.

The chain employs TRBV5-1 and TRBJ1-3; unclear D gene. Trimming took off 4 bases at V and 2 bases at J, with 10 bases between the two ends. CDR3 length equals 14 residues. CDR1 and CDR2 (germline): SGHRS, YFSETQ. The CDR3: CASSRGEPGNTIYF. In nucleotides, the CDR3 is TGCGCCAGCAGCCGCGGGGAGCCTGGAAACACCATATATTTT.

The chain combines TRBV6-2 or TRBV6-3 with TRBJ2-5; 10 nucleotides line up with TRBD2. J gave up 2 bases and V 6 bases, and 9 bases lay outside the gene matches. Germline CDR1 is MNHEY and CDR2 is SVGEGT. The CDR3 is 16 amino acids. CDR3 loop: CASSPLGLAVQETQYF. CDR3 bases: TGTGCCAGCAGCCCCTTAGGACTAGCGGTACAAGAGACCCAGTACTTC.

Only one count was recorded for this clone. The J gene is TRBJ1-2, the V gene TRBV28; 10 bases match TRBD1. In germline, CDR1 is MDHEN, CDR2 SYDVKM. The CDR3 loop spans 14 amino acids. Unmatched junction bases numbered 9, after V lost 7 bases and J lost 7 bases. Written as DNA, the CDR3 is TGTGCCAGCAACATAGACAGGGGGCGAGGTGGCTACACCTTC. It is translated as CASNIDRGRGGYTF.

The CDR3, as DNA: TGCGCCAGCAGCTTGGGAACGGGGGCCTATGAAAAACTGTTTTTT. It translates to CASSLGTGAYEKLFF. This chain links TRBV5-1 with TRBJ1-4, with D tentatively TRBD1 (6 bases). CDR3 size: 15 residues. The germline gives CDR1 SGHRS, CDR2 YFSETQ. Between the trimmed V and J ends, which lost 0 bases and 6 bases, there was a span of 12 bases.

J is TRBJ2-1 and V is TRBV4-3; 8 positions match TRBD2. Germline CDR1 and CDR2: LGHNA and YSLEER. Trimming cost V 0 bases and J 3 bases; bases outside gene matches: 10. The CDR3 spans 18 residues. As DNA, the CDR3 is TGCGCCAGCAGCCAAGAGGTTTTAGGGACTAGGGTCTACAATGAGCAGTTCTTC. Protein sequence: CASSQEVLGTRVYNEQFF.

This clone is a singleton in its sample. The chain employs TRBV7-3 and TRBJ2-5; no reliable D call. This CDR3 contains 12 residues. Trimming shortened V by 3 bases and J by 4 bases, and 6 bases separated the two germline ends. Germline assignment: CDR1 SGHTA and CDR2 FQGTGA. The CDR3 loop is CASSLGIETQYF. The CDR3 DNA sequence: TGTGCCAGCAGCTTGGGTATAGAGACCCAGTACTTC.

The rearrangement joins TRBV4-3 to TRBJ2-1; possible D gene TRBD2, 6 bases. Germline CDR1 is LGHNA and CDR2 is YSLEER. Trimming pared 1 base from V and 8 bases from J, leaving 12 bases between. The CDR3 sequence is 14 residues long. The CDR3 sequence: CASSQAAGRYEQFF. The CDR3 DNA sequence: TGCGCCAGCAGCCAAGCGGCAGGGAGGTATGAGCAGTTCTTC.

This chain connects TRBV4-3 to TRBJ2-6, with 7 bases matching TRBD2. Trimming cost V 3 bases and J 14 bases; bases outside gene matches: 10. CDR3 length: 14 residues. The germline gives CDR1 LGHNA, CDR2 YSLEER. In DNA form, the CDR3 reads TGCGCCAGCAGCCAGGCTGATCGGGAGGTGTTCCTGACTTTC. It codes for CASSQADREVFLTF.

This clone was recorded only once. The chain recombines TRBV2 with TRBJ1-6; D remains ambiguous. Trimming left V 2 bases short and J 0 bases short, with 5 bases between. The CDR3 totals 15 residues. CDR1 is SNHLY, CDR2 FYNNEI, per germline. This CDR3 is CASSEYDSYNSPLHF. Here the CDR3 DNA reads TGTGCCAGCAGTGAATATGACTCCTATAATTCACCCCTCCACTTT.

Here the CDR3 DNA reads TGTGCCAGCAGCTTGGCCGGGACAGGGAGCAATGAGCAGTTCTTC. It is translated as CASSLAGTGSNEQFF. The chain recombines TRBV5-4 with TRBJ2-1, with 9 bases that match TRBD1. Germline lookup yields CDR1 SGHNT and CDR2 YYREEE (reference sequence). J lost 6 bases, V lost 0 bases, and 4 bases had no gene match. The CDR3 spans 15 residues.

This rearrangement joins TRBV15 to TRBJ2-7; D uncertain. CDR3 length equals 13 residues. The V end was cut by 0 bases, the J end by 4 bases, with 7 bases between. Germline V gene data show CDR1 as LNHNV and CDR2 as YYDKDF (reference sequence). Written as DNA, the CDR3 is TGTGCCACCAGCAGAGATTGGGTGTACGAGCAGTACTTC. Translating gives CATSRDWVYEQYF. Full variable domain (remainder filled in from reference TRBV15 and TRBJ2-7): DAMVIQNPRYQVTQFGKPVTLSCSQTLNHNVMYWYQQKSSQAPKLLFHYYDKDFNNEADTPDNFQSRRPNTSFCFLDIRSPGLGDTAMYLCATSRDWVYEQYFGPGTRLTVT.

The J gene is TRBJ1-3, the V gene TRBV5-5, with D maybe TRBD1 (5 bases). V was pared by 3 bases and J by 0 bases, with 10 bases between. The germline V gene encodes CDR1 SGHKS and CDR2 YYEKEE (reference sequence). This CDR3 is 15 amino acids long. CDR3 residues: CASSSGQTSGNTIYF. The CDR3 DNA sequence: TGTGCCAGCAGCTCAGGACAAACCTCTGGAAACACCATATATTTT.

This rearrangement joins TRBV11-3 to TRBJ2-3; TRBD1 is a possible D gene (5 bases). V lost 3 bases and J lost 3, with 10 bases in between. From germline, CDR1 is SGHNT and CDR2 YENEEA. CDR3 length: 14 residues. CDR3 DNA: TGTGCCAGCAGCTTCCGGACACCGACAGATACGCAGTATTTT. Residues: CASSFRTPTDTQYF.

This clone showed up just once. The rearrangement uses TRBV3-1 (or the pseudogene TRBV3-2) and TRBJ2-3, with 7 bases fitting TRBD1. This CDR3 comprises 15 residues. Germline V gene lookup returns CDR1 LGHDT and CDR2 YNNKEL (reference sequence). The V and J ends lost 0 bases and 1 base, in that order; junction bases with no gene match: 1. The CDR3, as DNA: TGTGCCAGCAGCCAAGATCAGGGGGGCACAGATACGCAGTATTTT. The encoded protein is CASSQDQGGTDTQYF.

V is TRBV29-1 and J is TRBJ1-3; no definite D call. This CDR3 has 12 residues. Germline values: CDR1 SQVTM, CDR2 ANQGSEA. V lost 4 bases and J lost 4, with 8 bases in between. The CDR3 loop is CSVADGGNTIYF. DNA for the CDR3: TGCAGCGTTGCAGATGGAGGAAACACCATATATTTT.

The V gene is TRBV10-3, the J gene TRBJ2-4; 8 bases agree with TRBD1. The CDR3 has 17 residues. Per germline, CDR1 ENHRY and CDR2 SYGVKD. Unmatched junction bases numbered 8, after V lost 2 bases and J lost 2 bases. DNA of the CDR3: TGTGCCATCAGTGAGACCGGGACAGGAATTTCCAAAAACATTCAGTACTTC. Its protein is CAISETGTGISKNIQYF.

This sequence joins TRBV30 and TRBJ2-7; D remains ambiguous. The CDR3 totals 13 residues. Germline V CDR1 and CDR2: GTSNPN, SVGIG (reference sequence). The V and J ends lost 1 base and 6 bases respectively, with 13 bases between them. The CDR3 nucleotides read TGTGCCTGGAGTGGGTCTCCATGGGCCGAGCAGTACTTC. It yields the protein CAWSGSPWAEQYF.

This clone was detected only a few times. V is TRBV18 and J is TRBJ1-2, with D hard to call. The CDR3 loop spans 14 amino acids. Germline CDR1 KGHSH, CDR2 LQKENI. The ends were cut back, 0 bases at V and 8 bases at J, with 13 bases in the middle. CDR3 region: CASSPPESRLGYTF. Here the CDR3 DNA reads TGTGCCAGCTCACCACCGGAATCTCGCTTGGGCTACACCTTC.

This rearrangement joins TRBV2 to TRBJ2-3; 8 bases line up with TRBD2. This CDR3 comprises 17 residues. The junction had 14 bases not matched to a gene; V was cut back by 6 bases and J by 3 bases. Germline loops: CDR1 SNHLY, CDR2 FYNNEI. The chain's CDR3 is CASSTGLGRGATDTQYF. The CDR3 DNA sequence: TGTGCCAGCAGCACAGGACTAGGGCGGGGGGCAACAGATACGCAGTATTTT.

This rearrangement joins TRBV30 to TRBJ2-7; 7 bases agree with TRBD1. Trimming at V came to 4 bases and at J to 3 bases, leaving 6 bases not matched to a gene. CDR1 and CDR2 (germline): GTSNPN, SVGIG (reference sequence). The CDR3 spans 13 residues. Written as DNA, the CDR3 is TGTGCCTGGAAGGGGCAGGGGGTCTACGAGCAGTACTTC. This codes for CAWKGQGVYEQYF. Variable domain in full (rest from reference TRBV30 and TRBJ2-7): SQTIHQWPATLVQPVGSPLSLECTVEGTSNPNLYWYRQAAGRGLQLLFYSVGIGQISSEVPQNLSASRPQDRQFILSSKKLLLSDSGFYLCAWKGQGVYEQYFGPGTRLTVT.